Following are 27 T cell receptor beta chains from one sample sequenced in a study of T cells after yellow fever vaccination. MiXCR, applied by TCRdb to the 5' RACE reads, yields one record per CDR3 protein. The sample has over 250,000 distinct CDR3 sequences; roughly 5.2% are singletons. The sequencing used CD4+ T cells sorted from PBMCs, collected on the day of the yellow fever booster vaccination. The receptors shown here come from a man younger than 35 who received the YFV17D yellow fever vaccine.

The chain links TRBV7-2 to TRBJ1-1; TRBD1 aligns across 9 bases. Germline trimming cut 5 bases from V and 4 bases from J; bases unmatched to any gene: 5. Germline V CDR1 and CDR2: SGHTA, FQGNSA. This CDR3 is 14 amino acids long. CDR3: CASSLWDRATEAFF. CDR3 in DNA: TGTGCCAGCAGCCTGTGGGACAGGGCCACTGAAGCTTTCTTT. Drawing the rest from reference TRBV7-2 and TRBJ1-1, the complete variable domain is GAGVSQSPSNKVTEKGKDVELRCDPISGHTALYWYRQSLGQGLEFLIYFQGNSAPDKSGLPSDRFSAERTGGSVSTLTIQRTQQEDSAVYLCASSLWDRATEAFFGQGTRLTVV.

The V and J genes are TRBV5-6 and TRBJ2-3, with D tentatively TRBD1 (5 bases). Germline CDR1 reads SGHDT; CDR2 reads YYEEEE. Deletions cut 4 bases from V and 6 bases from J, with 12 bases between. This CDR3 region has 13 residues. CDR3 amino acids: CASSQGTADTQYF. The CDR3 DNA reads TGTGCCAGCAGCCAGGGCACGGCCGATACGCAGTATTTT. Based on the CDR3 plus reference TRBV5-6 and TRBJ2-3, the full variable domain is DAGVTQSPTHLIKTRGQQVTLRCSPKSGHDTVSWYQQALGQGPQFIFQYYEEEERQRGNFPDRFSGHQFPNYSSELNVNALLLGDSALYLCASSQGTADTQYFGPGTRLTVL.

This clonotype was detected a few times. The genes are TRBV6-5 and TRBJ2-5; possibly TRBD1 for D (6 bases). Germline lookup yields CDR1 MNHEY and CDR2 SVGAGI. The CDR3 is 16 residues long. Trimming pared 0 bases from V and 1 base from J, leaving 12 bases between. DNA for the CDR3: TGTGCCAGCAGTTACTCAGCTGGACAGATCCAAGAGACCCAGTACTTC. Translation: CASSYSAGQIQETQYF.

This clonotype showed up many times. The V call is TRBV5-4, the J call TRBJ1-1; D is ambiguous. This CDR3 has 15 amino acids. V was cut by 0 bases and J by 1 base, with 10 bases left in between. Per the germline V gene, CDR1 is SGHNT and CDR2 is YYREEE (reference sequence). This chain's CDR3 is CASSLEVWENTEAFF. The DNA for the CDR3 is TGTGCCAGCAGCTTGGAGGTGTGGGAGAACACTGAAGCTTTCTTT. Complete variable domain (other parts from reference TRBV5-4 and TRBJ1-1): ETGVTQSPTHLIKTRGQQVTLRCSSQSGHNTVSWYQQALGQGPQFIFQYYREEENGRGNFPPRFSGLQFPNYSSELNVNALELDDSALYLCASSLEVWENTEAFFGQGTRLTVV.

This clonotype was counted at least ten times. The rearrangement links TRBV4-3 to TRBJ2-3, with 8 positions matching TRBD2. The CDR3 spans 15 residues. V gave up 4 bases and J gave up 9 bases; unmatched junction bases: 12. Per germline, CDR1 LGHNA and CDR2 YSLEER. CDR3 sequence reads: CASSPLAGRPQTQYF. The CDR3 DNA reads TGCGCCAGCAGCCCGCTAGCGGGCCGCCCCCAAACGCAGTATTTT.

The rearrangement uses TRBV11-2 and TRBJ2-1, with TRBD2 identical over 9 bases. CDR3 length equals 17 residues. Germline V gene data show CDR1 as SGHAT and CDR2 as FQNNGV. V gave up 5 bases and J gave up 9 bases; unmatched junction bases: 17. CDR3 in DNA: TGTGCCAGCAGCCTCCAATCGCGGCTAGCGGGGTCTAGTGAGCAGTTCTTC. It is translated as CASSLQSRLAGSSEQFF. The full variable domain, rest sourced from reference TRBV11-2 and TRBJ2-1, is EAGVAQSPRYKIIEKRQSVAFWCNPISGHATLYWYQQILGQGPKLLIQFQNNGVVDDSQLPKDRFSAERLKGVDSTLKIQPAKLEDSAVYLCASSLQSRLAGSSEQFFGPGTRLTVL.

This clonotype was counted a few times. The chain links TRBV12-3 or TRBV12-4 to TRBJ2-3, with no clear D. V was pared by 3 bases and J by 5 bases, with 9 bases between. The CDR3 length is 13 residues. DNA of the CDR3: TGTGCCAGCAGTTTTGACGGCGGAGATACGCAGTATTTT. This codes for CASSFDGGDTQYF.

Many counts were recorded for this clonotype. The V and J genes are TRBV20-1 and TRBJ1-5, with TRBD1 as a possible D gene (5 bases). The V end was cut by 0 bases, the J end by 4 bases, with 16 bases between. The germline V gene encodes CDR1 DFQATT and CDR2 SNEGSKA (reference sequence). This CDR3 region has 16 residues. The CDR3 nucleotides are TGCAGTGCTAGAGAGGCGCCGGGGGGTGGTAATCAGCCCCAGCATTTT. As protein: CSAREAPGGGNQPQHF.

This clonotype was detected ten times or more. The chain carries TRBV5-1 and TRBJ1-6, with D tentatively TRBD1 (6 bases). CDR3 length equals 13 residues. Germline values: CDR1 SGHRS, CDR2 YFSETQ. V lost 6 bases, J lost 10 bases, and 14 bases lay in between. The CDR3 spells CASTVGGRSPLHF. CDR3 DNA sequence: TGCGCCAGCACCGTAGGGGGAAGATCACCCCTCCACTTT.

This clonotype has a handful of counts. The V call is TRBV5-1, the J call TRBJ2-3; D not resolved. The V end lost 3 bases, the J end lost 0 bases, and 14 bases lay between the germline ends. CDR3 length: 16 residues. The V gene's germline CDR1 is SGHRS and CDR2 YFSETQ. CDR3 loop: CASSWAVGSSTDTQYF. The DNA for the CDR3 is TGCGCCAGCAGCTGGGCGGTTGGATCCAGCACAGATACGCAGTATTTT.

The CDR3 reads CASSLVVGEKAFF. For the CDR3, the DNA is TGTGCCAGCAGCTTAGTGGTCGGGGAGAAAGCTTTCTTT. V usage is TRBV7-9 and J usage is TRBJ1-1; no definite D call. Trimming shortened V by 1 base and J by 9 bases, and 12 bases separated the two germline ends. The CDR3 contains 13 residues. In germline, CDR1 is SEHNR, CDR2 FQNEAQ (reference sequence). The whole variable domain, remainder taken from reference TRBV7-9 and TRBJ1-1, is DTGVSQNPRHKITKRGQNVTFRCDPISEHNRLYWYRQTLGQGPEFLTYFQNEAQLEKSRLLSDRFSAERPKGSFSTLEIQRTEQGDSAMYLCASSLVVGEKAFFGQGTRLTVV.

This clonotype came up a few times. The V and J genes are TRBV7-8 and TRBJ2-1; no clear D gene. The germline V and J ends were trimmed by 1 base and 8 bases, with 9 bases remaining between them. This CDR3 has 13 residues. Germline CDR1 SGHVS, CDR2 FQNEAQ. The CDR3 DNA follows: TGTGCCAGCAGCTTAGGATCGGCGTATGAGCAGTTCTTC. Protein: CASSLGSAYEQFF.

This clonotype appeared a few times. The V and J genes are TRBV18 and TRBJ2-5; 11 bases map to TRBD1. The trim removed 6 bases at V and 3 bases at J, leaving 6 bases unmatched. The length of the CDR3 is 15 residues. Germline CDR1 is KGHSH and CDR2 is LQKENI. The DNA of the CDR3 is TGTGCCAGCTCCCGCGGGACAGGGGGAAAAGAGACCCAGTACTTC. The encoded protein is CASSRGTGGKETQYF.

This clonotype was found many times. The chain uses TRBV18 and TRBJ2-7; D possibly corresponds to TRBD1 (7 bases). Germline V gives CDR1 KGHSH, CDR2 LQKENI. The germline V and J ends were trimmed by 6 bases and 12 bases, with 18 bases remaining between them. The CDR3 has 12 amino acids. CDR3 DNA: TGTGCCAGCTCTTCCCAAGGAGGGACAGCGTACGTC. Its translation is CASSSQGGTAYV.

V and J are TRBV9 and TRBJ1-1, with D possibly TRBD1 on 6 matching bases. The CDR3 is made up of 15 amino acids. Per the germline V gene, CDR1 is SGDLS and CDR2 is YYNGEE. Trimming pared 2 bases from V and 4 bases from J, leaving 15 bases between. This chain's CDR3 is CASSVEQGRGTEAFF. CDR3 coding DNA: TGTGCCAGCAGCGTGGAACAGGGTCGGGGCACTGAAGCTTTCTTT.

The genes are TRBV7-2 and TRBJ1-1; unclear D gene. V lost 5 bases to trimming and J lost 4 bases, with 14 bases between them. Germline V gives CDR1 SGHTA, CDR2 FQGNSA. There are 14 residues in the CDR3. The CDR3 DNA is TGTGCCAGCAGCGTCAAAGCGCAGTTCACTGAAGCTTTCTTT. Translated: CASSVKAQFTEAFF.

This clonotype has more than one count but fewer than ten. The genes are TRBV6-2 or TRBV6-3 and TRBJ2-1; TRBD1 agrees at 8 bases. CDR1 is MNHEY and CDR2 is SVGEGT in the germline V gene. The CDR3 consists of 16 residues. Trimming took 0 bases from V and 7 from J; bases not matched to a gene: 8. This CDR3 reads CASSYSRGPLGNEQFF. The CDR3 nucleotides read TGTGCCAGCAGTTACTCCAGGGGGCCGCTCGGGAATGAGCAGTTCTTC.

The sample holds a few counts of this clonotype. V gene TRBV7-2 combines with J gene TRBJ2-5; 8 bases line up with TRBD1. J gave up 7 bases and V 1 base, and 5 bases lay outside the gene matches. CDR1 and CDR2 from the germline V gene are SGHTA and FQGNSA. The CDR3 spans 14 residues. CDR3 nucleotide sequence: TGTGCCAGCAGCTTAGAAGCAGGGGGCCCGACCCAGTACTTC. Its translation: CASSLEAGGPTQYF.

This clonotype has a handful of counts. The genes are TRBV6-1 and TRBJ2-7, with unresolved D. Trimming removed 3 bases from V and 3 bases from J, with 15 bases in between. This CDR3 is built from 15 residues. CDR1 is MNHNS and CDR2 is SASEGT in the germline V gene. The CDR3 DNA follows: TGTGCCAGCAGTGAGGCCAGCCTTGACCTCTACGAGCAGTACGTC. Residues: CASSEASLDLYEQYV.

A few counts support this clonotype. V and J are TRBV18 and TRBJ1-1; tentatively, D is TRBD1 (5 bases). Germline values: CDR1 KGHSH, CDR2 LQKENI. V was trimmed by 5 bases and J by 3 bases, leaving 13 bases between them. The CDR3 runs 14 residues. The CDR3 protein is CASSSRVGDTEAFF. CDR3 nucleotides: TGTGCCAGCTCATCGCGCGTGGGGGACACTGAAGCTTTCTTT.

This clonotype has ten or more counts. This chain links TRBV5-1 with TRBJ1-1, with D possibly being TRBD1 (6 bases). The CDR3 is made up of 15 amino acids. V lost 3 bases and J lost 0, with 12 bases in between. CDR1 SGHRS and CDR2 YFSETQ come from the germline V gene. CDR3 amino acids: CASSYEGGVNTEAFF. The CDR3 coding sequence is TGCGCCAGCAGCTATGAAGGGGGGGTGAACACTGAAGCTTTCTTT.

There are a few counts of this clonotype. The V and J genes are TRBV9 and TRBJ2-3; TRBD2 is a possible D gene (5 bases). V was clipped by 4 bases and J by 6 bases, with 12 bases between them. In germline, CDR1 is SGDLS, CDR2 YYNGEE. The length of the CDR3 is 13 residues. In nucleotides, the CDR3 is TGTGCCAGCAGCTCTATGGGAGTGGATACGCAGTATTTT. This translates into CASSSMGVDTQYF.

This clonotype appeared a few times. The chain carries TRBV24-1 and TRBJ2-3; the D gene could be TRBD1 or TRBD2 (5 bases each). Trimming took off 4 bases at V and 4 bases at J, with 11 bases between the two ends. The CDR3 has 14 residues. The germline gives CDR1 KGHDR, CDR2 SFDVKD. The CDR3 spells CATSDRRGADTQYF. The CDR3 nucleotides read TGTGCCACCAGTGACCGGAGAGGGGCAGATACGCAGTATTTT.

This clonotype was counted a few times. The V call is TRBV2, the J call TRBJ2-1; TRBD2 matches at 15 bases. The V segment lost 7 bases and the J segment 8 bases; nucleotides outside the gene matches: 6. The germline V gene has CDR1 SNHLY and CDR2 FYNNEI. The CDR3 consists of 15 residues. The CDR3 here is CASKIGLAGGHEQFF. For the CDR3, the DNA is TGTGCCAGCAAAATTGGACTAGCGGGGGGGCATGAGCAGTTCTTC.

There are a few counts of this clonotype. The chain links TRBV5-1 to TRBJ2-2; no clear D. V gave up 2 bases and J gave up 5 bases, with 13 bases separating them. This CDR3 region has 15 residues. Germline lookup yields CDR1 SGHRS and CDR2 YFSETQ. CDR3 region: CASSFKSRQTGELFF. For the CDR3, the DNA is TGCGCCAGCAGCTTCAAATCCAGGCAAACCGGGGAGCTGTTTTTT.

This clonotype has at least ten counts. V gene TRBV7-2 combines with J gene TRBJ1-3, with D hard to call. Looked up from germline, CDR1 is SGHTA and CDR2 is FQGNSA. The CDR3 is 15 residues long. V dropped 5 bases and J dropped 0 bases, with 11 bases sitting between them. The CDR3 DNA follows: TGTGCCAGCAGCCCCGGCCCCTTCTCTGGAAACACCATATATTTT. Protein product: CASSPGPFSGNTIYF.

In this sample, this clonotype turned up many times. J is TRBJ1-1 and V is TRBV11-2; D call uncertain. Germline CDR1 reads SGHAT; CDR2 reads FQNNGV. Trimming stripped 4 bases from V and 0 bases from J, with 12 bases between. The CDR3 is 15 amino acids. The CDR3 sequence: CASSSNGMLNTEAFF. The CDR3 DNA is TGTGCCAGCAGCTCCAACGGGATGTTGAACACTGAAGCTTTCTTT.